This TCR beta chain was recorded in a study of shared clonotypes between healthy human individuals. Study in general: The cohort comprised a couple of women and a few men. Their ages spanned 18 to 49 years.

Germline CDR1 and CDR2: SSHAT and FNYEAQ (reference sequence). The CDR3 length is 9 residues. Trimming removed 10 bases from V and 13 bases from J; junction bases left unmatched: 4. The data were produced by immunoSEQ multiplex PCR, yet TCRdb's version contains in-frame clones alone and is incomplete. This sample has 2,500,000 or so clones; just under 95% occur once, and the top ten carry 0.3% to 0.45%. Points on this clone: No antigen is known for it.

Study results and caveats: Clonotypes shared by all four donors outscored non-shared clonotypes in generation probability.

The V call is TRBV7-7, the J call TRBJ2-1; the match to TRBD2 covers 7 bases. The source material was naive CD4+ T cells from PBMCs. The subset here: CD45RA+ positively selected. The source is a man younger than 35 in good health. Some clones in this sample may be carry-over from other donors' samples. The CDR3 nucleotides are TGTGCCATTGGGGGGGTTCAGTTCTTC. Its protein product is CAIGGVQFF.